This T cell receptor (beta chain) was profiled in a study of cytomegalovirus exposure and HLA in healthy donors (dated by TCRdb to about 2017). General notes on the study: According to an earlier analysis of several hundred of the donors, about 179 million T cells yielded 120 million or so unique TCR beta sequences and 276 Gb of sequence data. Roughly 310 gigabases of sequencing data and approximately 93 million unique TCR sequences were included in an early release covering roughly 600 HLA-typed donors. Of the roughly 400 genotyped donors, 65% to 90% fell in the genetic ancestry cluster associated with self-reported Caucasian donors. The aim of the study was to test whether cataloging public T cell receptors could identify signatures of past pathogen exposure. The study profiled the T cell repertoires of some 610 subjects by immunosequencing and related them to cytomegalovirus serostatus. In addition to the first cohort of 666 subjects, a separate validation cohort of approximately 130 different subjects was used. To predict cytomegalovirus infection status, the study combined high-throughput TCR immunosequencing, statistical association of individual TCRs with disease status, and machine learning. In a later analysis, previously published TCR beta repertoires from about 670 donors were re-analyzed and high-resolution HLA genotyping was added so that TCR occurrence patterns could be studied. The later analysis used no new phenotypic data to find candidate immune exposures, relying instead on TCR beta sequences and their occurrence across donors. In an earlier analysis of roughly 580 of the donors, high-throughput TCR beta sequencing was used to judge whether each TCR beta V gene segment behaved as functional or pseudogenic. Donor age, sex, ethnicity and CMV serostatus were compiled together with the repertoire data. A later genetic analysis used genome-wide SNP genotypes for about 60% of the roughly 700 donors, treating that subset as a discovery cohort. Every repertoire in the discovery cohort had been generated on one and the same sequencing platform. Class I and class II HLA loci were covered by the typing at four-digit resolution. Typing coverage varied by locus: about 620-630 donors for A, B, C, DRB1 and DQB1; approximately 520 for DQA1; over 600 for DPA1; 400 to 480 for DPB1. Because of strong linkage in the cohort, five DR-DQ haplotypes were treated as single units for association and clustering. On average, 235,054 unique TCR beta nucleotide sequences were sequenced per donor among fewer than 500 genotyped donors of the cohort, with roughly 19% of those sequences being non-productive.

Turning to this clone: Its antigen remains undetermined. No per-base quality is available; no much larger clone lies one base away.

The cohort was made up of 666 healthy bone marrow donors. All cohort members were sampled while nominally healthy, although unrecorded immune exposures were likely present. The donor tested CMV seronegative and was one of the 352 seronegative cohort members. A peripheral blood sample was provided by each donor, and peripheral blood mononuclear cells were used for TCR beta sequencing. The Qiagen DNeasy Blood Extraction Kit was used to extract genomic DNA from the blood cell samples. The CDR3 measures 15 amino acids from cysteine to phenylalanine. The retained sequence is limited to the CDR3, 45 bases, with the frame set at the first base. Trimming accounts for 6 bases at V and 2 bases at J, while the number of junction bases matched to no gene is 10. The germline V gene (reference sequence) supplies CDR1 MNHNY and CDR2 SVGAGI. Overall study outcomes, separate from this receptor: A later genetic analysis reported fewer N-insertions in productive TCRs among donors in an Asian-associated ancestry cluster than the roughly 620-donor mean. According to a later analysis, TCR association rates differed among HLA loci, with DRB1 alleles showing the most associated TCRs and HLA-C alleles showing the fewest. In an earlier analysis of some 500 of the donors, most TCR beta V segments appeared in productive rearrangements about 87% or about 30% of the time, broadly matching IMGT annotations. In vitro tests confirmed that three of the cytomegalovirus-associated TCR beta chains recognize cytomegalovirus antigens. Linkage disequilibrium might explain the correlated functional status among segregating V segments, but an unknown experimental factor could not be excluded. In a later analysis, HLA-associated TCR beta chains showed more clonal expansion and lower generation probabilities than non-associated chains that were equally common. A total of roughly 160 TCR beta chains were listed by the study as associated with cytomegalovirus. Some IMGT-functional V segments, including TRBV6-2 and TRBV6-3, could not be told apart with the 87-base-pair reads, so those segments were excluded. CMV serostatus was the only immune exposure information available for the cohort. A group of highly shared sequence variants was considered likely to be a technical artifact of the sequencing pipeline. In this cohort, only TCR beta chains were sequenced, and detectable features were limited by the absence of alpha or paired-chain data. A later analysis associated about 18,000 TCR beta sequences with specific HLA alleles at a false discovery rate of 0.05. The earlier analysis of approximately 560 of the donors excluded fewer than 20 rarely observed V segments, including chromosome 9 orphons, because counts were too low. A further reported finding was that TCR beta sequences accurately predicted the HLA-A and HLA-B alleles for most subjects in the first cohort. According to a later analysis, parvovirus B19, influenza, CMV and Epstein-Barr virus appeared linked to several top co-occurrence clusters. A later analysis found that most CMV-associated TCR beta chains appeared HLA-restricted, with HLA associations seemingly driven largely by CMV exposure. According to the authors, the approach could potentially be generalized to other disease states and immunological phenotypes. An association between a missense DCLRE1C variant and V-gene and J-gene trimming of TCR beta chains was found in a later genetic analysis and replicated in an independent cohort. Across donors, most TCR sequences were observed very rarely, whereas some public TCRs were present in many individuals. HLA typing was unavailable for some donors at each locus, so association tests used only the typed subset. The presence/absence analyses assumed that sequencing depth was roughly uniform across donors, and that assumption may not be true. When HLA alleles, especially DR and DQ, strongly co-occurred, TCR associations were difficult to assign to individual alleles. Cytomegalovirus status was reported to be diagnosed by the classifier with high specificity and sensitivity in both the original and validation cohorts.

Library prep was done by the immunoSEQ multiplex PCR assay. A mixture of 60 forward primers for TCR Vbeta segments and 13 reverse primers for TCR Jbeta segments was used in the multiplex PCR. The CDR3 region of rearranged TCR beta genes was amplified from genomic DNA by a multiplex PCR assay. The Illumina HiSeq System was used to sequence the amplified TCR beta libraries as 87-base-pair reads. The published analysis was carried out like this. In a later analysis, tens of millions of unique TCR beta chains were counted across the roughly 670 repertoires, and roughly 10 million of these chains were shared by at least two donors. A nearest-neighbor algorithm error-corrected the raw reads and collapsed the reads into unique sequences, merging closely related sequences to remove PCR and sequencing errors. CDR3 sequences were aligned to IMGT reference sequences to assign V, D and J gene segments. For a sequence to be retained, a match of at least six nucleotides was required to both a V gene segment and a J gene segment. A rearrangement counted as productive if the CDR3 had no stop codons and remained in frame with V and J, and every other rearrangement counted as non-productive. CDR3 was defined by IMGT convention, running from the second conserved V-encoded cysteine to the conserved J-encoded phenylalanine. The earlier analysis of 500 to 600 of the donors excluded sequences that lacked an unambiguous match to a single V gene segment. An earlier analysis of 587 of the donors called V segments functional above 56.7% productive rearrangements and segregating when the between-donor standard deviation exceeded 5%. A statistical classification framework was built to diagnose cytomegalovirus status from the catalog of TCR beta chain sequences. A later analysis assigned V and J genes by comparing TCR nucleotide sequences with IMGT/GENE-DB human TR gene sequences. Using the TCRdist pipeline, a later analysis assigned CDR3 sequences along with most-parsimonious VDJ recombination scenarios. A later analysis defined each TCR beta chain by its CDR3 amino acid sequence plus V-gene family, and excluded reads lacking a unique V-gene family. As a way to deal with suspected cross-contamination and a sequencing artifact, a later analysis dropped hundreds of nucleotide sequences that were highly shared and had low generation probability. For each public chain, a later analysis derived a clonal expansion index from normalized ranks of inferred template counts within each repertoire. A later analysis computed generation probabilities with a VDJ recombination model fitted to out-of-frame rearrangements, and checked the results against IGoR. Hypergeometric tests were used in a later analysis to score TCR-TCR, TCR-HLA and TCR-CMV co-occurrence, with a repertoire-size bias correction applied to the TCR pairs. In a later analysis, false discovery rates were estimated by permuting HLA or CMV assignments 20 times. In a later analysis, co-occurring TCRs were grouped using DBSCAN, and TCRdist sequence similarity was added for clustering within HLA-allele-positive subsets. Co-occurrence clustering excluded repertoires with fewer than 30,000 or more than 120,000 public chains, plus five with anomalous nucleotide sharing. The clones in this table, taken by TCRdb from immuneACCESS, are in-frame only. Not every clone is retained; where verified, under half of the shortfall comes from an unresolved V gene, and the cause of the rest is unknown. V, J and clone size are those of that table, while D and trimming were read from the DNA. A total of fewer than 45,000 clones appear in this sample, approximately 75% of them only once. The biggest ten clones account for roughly 3.9% of the sample.

The TCR comes from a man in his forties in good health and CMV-seronegative. The sequenced sample consisted of PBMCs. The chain is made from TRBV6-6 and TRBJ2-7, and 7 junctional nucleotides match TRBD1. CDR3 protein: CASSATPQGTYEQYF. DNA sequence: TGTGCCAGCAGCGCAACCCCACAGGGGACCTACGAGCAGTACTTC.